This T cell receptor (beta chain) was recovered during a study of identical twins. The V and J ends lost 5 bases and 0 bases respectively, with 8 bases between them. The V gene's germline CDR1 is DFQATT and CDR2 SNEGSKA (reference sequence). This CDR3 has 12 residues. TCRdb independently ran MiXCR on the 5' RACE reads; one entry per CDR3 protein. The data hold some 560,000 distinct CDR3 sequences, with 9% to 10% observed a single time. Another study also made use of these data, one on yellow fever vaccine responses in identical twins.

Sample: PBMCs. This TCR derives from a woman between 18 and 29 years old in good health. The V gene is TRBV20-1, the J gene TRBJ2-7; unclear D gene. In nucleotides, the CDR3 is TGCAGTGCTGGGCCGGCCTCCTACGAGCAGTACTTC. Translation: CSAGPASYEQYF.